This T cell receptor (beta chain) was observed in a study of Graves' ophthalmopathy and Graves' hyperthyroidism. This clonotype was seen only once. TCR beta CDR3 amplification used RNA transcripts. After a first-round RT-PCR with HTBI primers, a second-round multiplex PCR was run. MiXCR, applied by TCRdb to the multiplex PCR reads, yields one record per CDR3 protein. Among about 1.1 million distinct CDR3 sequences, 35% to 45% were seen once, and the ten largest hold roughly 11%. Trimming at V came to 4 bases and at J to 4 bases, leaving 4 bases not matched to a gene. CDR3 length: 13 residues. Germline assignment: CDR1 SQVTM and CDR2 ANQGSEA.

The chain combines TRBV29-1 with TRBJ1-5, with 7 bases matching TRBD1. This receptor was identified in an adult man with Graves' hyperthyroidism. Specimen: peripheral blood or thyroid tissue (not recorded which). In nucleotides, the CDR3 is TGCAGCGTTGTAGCGGGACAGAATCAGCCCCAGCATTTT. Residues: CSVVAGQNQPQHF.